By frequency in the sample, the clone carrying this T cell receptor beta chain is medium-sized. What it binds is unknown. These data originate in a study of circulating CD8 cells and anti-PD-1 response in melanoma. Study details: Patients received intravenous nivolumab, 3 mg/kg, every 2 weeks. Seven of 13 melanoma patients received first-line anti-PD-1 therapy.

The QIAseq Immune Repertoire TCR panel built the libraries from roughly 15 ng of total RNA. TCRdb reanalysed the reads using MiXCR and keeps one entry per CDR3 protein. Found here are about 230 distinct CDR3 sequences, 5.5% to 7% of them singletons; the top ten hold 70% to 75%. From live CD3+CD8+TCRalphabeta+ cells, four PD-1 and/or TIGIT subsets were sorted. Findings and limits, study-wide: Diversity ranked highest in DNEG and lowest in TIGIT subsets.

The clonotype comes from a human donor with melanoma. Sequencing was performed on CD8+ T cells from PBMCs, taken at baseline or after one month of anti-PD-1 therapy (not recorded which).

The CDR3 DNA is TGTGCCAGTAGTGGAATCGGGACACGGTTGGGGGCCTATGAGCAGTTCTTC. Protein sequence: CASSGIGTRLGAYEQFF. The chain combines TRBV19 with TRBJ2-1; a weak D match, TRBD1 (6 bases). Trimming removed 5 bases from V and 8 bases from J, with 25 bases in between. The CDR3 runs 17 residues. The germline V gene has CDR1 LNHDA and CDR2 SQIVND (reference sequence).